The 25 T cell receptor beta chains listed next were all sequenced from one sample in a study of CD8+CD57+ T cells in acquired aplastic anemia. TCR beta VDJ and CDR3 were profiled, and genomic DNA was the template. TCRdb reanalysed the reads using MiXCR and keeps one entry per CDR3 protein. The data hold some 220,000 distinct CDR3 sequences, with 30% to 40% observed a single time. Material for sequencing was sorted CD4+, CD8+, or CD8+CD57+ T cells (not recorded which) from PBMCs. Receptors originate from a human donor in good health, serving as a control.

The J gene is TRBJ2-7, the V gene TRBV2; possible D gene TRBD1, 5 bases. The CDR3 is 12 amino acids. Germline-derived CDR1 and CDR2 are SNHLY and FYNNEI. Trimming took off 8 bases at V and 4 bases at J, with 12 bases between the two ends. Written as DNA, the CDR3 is TGTGCCAGCGGAAGACAGTCATACGAGCAGTACTTC. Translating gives CASGRQSYEQYF.

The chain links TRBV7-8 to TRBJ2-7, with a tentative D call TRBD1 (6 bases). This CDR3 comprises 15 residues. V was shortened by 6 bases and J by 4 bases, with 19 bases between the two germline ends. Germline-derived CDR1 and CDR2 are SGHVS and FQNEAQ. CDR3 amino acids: CASRLSTVQGYEQYF. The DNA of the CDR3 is TGTGCCAGCAGATTATCCACGGTACAGGGTTACGAGCAGTACTTC.

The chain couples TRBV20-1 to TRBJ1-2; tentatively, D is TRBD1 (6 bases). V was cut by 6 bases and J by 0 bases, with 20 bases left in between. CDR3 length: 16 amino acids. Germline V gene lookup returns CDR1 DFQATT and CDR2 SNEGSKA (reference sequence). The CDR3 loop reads CSANGQTSGANYGYTF. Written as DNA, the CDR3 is TGCAGTGCCAACGGACAGACAAGTGGCGCTAACTATGGCTACACCTTC.

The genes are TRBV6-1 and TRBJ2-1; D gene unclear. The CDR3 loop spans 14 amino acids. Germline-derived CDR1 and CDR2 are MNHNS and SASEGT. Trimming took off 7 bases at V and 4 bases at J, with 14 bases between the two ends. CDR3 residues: CASTPGRSYNEQFF. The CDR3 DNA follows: TGTGCCAGCACTCCGGGCAGGTCGTACAATGAGCAGTTCTTC.

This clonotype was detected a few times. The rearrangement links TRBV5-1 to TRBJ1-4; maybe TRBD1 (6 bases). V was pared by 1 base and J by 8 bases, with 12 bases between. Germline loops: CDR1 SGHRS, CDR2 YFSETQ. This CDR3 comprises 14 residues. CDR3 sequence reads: CASSLTGGREKLFF. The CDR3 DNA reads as TGCGCCAGCAGCTTGACTGGGGGCCGGGAAAAACTGTTTTTT.

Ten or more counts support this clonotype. CDR3 coding DNA: TGCGCCAGCACTCTAGCGGATAACACCGGGGAGCTGTTTTTT. Amino acids: CASTLADNTGELFF. The rearrangement uses TRBV5-1 and TRBJ2-2; TRBD2 matches 7 bases. CDR1 SGHRS and CDR2 YFSETQ come from the germline V gene. V shed 6 bases and J 2 bases; nucleotides not matched to a gene: 4. The CDR3 totals 14 residues.

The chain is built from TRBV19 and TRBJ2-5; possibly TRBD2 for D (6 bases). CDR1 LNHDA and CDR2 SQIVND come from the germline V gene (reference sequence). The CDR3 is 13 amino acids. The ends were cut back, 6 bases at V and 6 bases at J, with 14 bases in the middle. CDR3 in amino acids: CASSPTGEQTQYF. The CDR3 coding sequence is TGTGCCAGTAGCCCAACGGGGGAGCAGACCCAGTACTTC.

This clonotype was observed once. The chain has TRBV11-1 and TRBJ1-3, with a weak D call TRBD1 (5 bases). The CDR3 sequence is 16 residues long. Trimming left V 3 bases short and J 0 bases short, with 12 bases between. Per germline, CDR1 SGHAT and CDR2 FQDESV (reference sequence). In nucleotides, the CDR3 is TGTGCCAGCAGCTTGGGGCAGCCGGGCTCTGGAAACACCATATATTTT. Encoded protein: CASSLGQPGSGNTIYF.

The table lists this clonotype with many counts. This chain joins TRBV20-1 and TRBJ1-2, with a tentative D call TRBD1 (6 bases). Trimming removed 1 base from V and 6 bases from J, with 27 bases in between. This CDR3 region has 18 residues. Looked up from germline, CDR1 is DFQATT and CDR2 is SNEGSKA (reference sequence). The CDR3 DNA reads TGCAGTGCTAGAGCAGGCCCGGGACAAGGGCTCGTGGGGGATGGCTACACCTTC. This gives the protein CSARAGPGQGLVGDGYTF.

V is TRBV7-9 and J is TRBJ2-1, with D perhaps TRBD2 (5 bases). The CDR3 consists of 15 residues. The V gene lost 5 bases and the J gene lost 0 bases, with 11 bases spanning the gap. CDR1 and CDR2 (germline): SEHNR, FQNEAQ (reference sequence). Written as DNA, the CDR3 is TGTGCCAGCAGCGAAAAAGGGAGCTCCTACAATGAGCAGTTCTTC. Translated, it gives CASSEKGSSYNEQFF. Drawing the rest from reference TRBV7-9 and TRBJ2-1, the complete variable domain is DTGVSQNPRHKITKRGQNVTFRCDPISEHNRLYWYRQTLGQGPEFLTYFQNEAQLEKSRLLSDRFSAERPKGSFSTLEIQRTEQGDSAMYLCASSEKGSSYNEQFFGPGTRLTVL.

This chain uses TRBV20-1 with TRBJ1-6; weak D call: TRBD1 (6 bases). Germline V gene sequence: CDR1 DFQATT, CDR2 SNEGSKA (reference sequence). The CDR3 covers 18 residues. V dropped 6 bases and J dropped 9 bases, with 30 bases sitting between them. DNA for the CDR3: TGCAGTGCGAAGACCTTCGGGGGGCGCCTTGATCTCAGTTCACCCCTCCACTTT. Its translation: CSAKTFGGRLDLSSPLHF.

CDR3 in DNA: TGTGCCAGTAGGGGGGGGAACACCTACGAGCAGTACTTC. Translation gives CASRGGNTYEQYF. The chain joins TRBV19 to TRBJ2-7; 7 bases match TRBD2. Germline CDR1 and CDR2: LNHDA and SQIVND (reference sequence). V shed 6 bases and J 2 bases; nucleotides not matched to a gene: 4. This CDR3 is 13 amino acids long.

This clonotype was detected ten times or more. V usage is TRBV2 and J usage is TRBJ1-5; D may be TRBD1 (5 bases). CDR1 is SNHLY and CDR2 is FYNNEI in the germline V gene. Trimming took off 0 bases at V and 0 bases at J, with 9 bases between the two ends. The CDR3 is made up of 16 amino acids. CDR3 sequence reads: CASSEAAGGSNQPQHF. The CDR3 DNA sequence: TGTGCCAGCAGTGAAGCGGCCGGGGGTAGCAATCAGCCCCAGCATTTT.

The CDR3, as DNA: TGTGCCAGTAGTATGGACAGGGAGGGCGAGCAGTACTTC. Translating gives CASSMDREGEQYF. The chain links TRBV19 to TRBJ2-7; a weak D match, TRBD1 (8 bases). The CDR3 has 13 residues. The germline V gene encodes CDR1 LNHDA and CDR2 SQIVND (reference sequence). Trimming removed 3 bases at V and 6 bases at J, with 12 bases between.

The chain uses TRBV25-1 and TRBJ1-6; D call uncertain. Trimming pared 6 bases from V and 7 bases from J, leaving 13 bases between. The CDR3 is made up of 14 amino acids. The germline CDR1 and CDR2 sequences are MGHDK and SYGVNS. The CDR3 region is CASRPDGLNSPLHF. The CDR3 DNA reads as TGTGCCAGCAGGCCGGACGGGTTAAATTCACCCCTCCACTTT.

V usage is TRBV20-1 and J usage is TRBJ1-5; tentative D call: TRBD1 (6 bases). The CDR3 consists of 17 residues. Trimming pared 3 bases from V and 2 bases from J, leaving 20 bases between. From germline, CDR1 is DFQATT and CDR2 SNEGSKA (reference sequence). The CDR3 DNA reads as TGCAGTGCTAGGCGAGGGGGGCGAGAATTTGGCAATCAGCCCCAGCATTTT. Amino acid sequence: CSARRGGREFGNQPQHF.

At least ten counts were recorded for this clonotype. CDR3 DNA: TGTGCCAGCAGTTCGAGGGGGGACTATGGCTACACCTTC. It codes for CASSSRGDYGYTF. J is TRBJ1-2 and V is TRBV12-3 or TRBV12-4; D possibly corresponds to TRBD1 (6 bases). The CDR3 is made up of 13 amino acids. Trimming left V 4 bases short and J 3 bases short, with 9 bases between.

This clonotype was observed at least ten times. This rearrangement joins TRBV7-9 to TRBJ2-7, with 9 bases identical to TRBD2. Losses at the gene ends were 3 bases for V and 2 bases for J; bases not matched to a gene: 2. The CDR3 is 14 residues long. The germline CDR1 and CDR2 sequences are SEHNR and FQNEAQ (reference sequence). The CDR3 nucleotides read TGTGCCAGCAGCTTTAGCGGGGGAGCCTACGAGCAGTACTTC. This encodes CASSFSGGAYEQYF.

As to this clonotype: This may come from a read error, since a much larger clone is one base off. CDR3: CAGTGGGSQETQYF. For the CDR3, the DNA is TGTGCCGGTACTGGCGGGGGGTCCCAAGAGACCCAGTACTTC. V usage is TRBV19 and J usage is TRBJ2-5; 8 nucleotides agree with TRBD2. Germline CDR1 LNHDA, CDR2 SQIVND (reference sequence). The V segment lost 11 bases and the J segment 1 base; nucleotides outside the gene matches: 9. The CDR3 is 14 amino acids. The full variable domain, completed using reference TRBV19 and TRBJ2-5, is DGGITQSPKYLFRKEGQNVTLSCEQNLNHDAMYWYRQDPGQGLRLIYYSQIVNDFQKGDIAEGYSVSREKKESFPLTVTSAQKNPTAFYLCAGTGGGSQETQYFGPGTRLLVL.

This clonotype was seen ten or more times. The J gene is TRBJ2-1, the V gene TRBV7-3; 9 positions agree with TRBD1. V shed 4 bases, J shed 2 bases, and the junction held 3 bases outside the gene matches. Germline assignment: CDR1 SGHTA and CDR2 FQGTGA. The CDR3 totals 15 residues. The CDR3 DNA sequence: TGTGCCAGCAGCTCACAGGGGGCCACCTACAATGAGCAGTTCTTC. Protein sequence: CASSSQGATYNEQFF. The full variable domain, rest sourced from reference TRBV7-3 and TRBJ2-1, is GAGVSQTPSNKVTEKGKYVELRCDPISGHTALYWYRQSLGQGPEFLIYFQGTGAADDSGLPNDRFFAVRPEGSVSTLKIQRTERGDSAVYLCASSSQGATYNEQFFGPGTRLTVL.

The CDR3 DNA reads TGTGCCTGGCAACCGGGACAGGGGGCGCGAGGGACTGAAGCTTTCTTT. Translating it yields CAWQPGQGARGTEAFF. The chain joins TRBV30 to TRBJ1-1; 12 nucleotides line up with TRBD1. The CDR3 runs 16 residues. Germline-derived CDR1 and CDR2 are GTSNPN and SVGIG (reference sequence). Germline trimming cut 5 bases from V and 5 bases from J; bases unmatched to any gene: 12.

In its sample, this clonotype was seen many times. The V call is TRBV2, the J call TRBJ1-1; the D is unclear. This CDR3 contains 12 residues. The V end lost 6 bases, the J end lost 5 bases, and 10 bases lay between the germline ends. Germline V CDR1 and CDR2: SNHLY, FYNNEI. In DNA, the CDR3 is TGTGCCAGCAGACCACGGGAGACTGAAGCTTTCTTT. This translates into CASRPRETEAFF.

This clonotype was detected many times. The CDR3 protein is CASSLGTLTGQDGYTF. CDR3 nucleotides: TGTGCCAGCAGCTTAGGGACCCTGACAGGGCAAGATGGCTACACCTTC. V is TRBV7-2 and J is TRBJ1-2, with 7 bases lining up with TRBD1. The length of the CDR3 is 16 residues. CDR1 and CDR2 from the germline V gene are SGHTA and FQGNSA. Trimming took 1 base from V and 6 from J; bases not matched to a gene: 11. Based on the CDR3 plus reference TRBV7-2 and TRBJ1-2, the full variable domain is GAGVSQSPSNKVTEKGKDVELRCDPISGHTALYWYRQSLGQGLEFLIYFQGNSAPDKSGLPSDRFSAERTGGSVSTLTIQRTQQEDSAVYLCASSLGTLTGQDGYTFGSGTRLTVV.

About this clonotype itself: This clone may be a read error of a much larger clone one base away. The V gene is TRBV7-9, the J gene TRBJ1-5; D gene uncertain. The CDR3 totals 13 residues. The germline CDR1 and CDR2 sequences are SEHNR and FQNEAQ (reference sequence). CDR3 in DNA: TGTGCCAGCAGCTGGCTTTTCGGTCAGCCCCAGCGTTTT. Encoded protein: CASSWLFGQPQRF.

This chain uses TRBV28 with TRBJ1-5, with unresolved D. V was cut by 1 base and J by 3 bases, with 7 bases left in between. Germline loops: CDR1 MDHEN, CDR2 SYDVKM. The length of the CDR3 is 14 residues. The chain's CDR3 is CASSLSGVNQPQHF. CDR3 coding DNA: TGTGCCAGCAGTTTATCTGGGGTCAATCAGCCCCAGCATTTT.